The entry that follows covers one T cell receptor beta chain sequence. Its specific antigen is unknown. It has no much larger one-base neighbor in the sample; base qualities were not kept. The record originates from a study of Ad26.COV2.S vaccination and SARS-CoV-2 variants (dated by TCRdb to the early 2020s). Study-level background: Vaccine-arm donors came from COV1001, a multicentre, randomized, double-blind, placebo-controlled phase I-IIa trial of Ad26.COV2.S in healthy adults. Investigators did not know the trial group allocation while performing experiments and assessing outcomes. Ad26.COV2.S was given intramuscularly at 5x10^10 or 1x10^11 viral particles, as a single shot or as two shots 56 days apart. TCRbeta repertoire sequencing served as the tool for gauging how specific and how broad the SARS-CoV-2-reactive T cell receptors were following Ad26.COV2.S vaccination. A total of 32 samples were included in the TCR-sequenced set, comprising about 20 Ad26.COV2.S vaccine recipients, 5 placebo recipients and 8 SARS-CoV-2 convalescent individuals. Participants in the trial were split at random into five groups of five each, receiving low-dose or high-dose Ad26.COV2.S once or twice, or else placebo on both occasions. Paper-wide results and their limitations: Substantial breadth of spike-specific CD8+ and CD4+ T cell responses was reported after vaccination. The authors noted that total T cell responses may have been underestimated by the TCR breadth and depth analyses. Vaccine and placebo recipients had comparable non-spike TCR breadth, which fits with the vaccine containing only spike. Spike-specific TCR breadth was higher in Ad26.COV2.S recipients than in placebo recipients (P = 0.0014). The study was not powered for comparison of responses between vaccine doses or regimens.

The immunoSEQ Assay was the method used to sequence TCRbeta CDR3 regions. After extraction, genomic DNA underwent amplification by bias-controlled multiplex PCR, followed by high-throughput sequencing. On the study's bioinformatics: Collapsing and filtering of sequences were performed to quantify the absolute abundance of each unique TCRbeta CDR3 region. T cell fraction was estimated by normalizing TCRbeta template counts to usable DNA, which was measured by amplifying reference genes present in all nucleated cells. Repertoire TCRs were annotated as SARS-CoV-2-specific by exact matching of V gene, CDR3 amino acid sequence and J gene to a known reactive TCR set. The reference SARS-CoV-2 TCR set was obtained from MIRA and was filtered for enrichment in COVID-19-positive ImmuneCODE repertoires, whereby public or cross-reactive TCRs were removed. Using the MIRA antigens, annotated TCRs were further analysed by specific ORF or by position within an ORF. Depth was the summed frequency of annotated unique rearrangements, while breadth was defined as annotated unique rearrangements over total unique productive rearrangements. Two-sided Wilcoxon rank-sum tests were used to compare TCR breadth between groups. TCRdb limited this immuneACCESS table to in-frame rearrangements with V and J called. A share of clones is missing; checked studies link under half to unresolved V genes, and the rest is unexplained. That table supplies the V and J calls and clone size; D and trimming were determined from the DNA. This sample lists over 400,000 clones; 92% were detected once. Together, the top ten hold roughly 1.7% of the sample.

The CDR3 measures 15 amino acids from cysteine to phenylalanine. Just the 45-base CDR3 DNA is kept, in frame starting at base 1. The germline V gene encodes CDR1 MNHEY and CDR2 SVGAGI. Germline trimming: 6 bases from V, 5 bases from J; junction bases outside gene matches: 9. The treatment or condition label on this specimen signifies: around 19 received Ad26.COV2.S at low or high dose, single or two shots; a few received placebo; per-sample allocation not given. For vaccine and placebo recipients, the sequenced repertoires came from samples collected on day 63 after the first injection. In Cohort 1b, about two dozen adults aged 18-55 years were enrolled at a single site in Boston, USA, between 29 July and 7 August 2020. Ad26.COV2.S consisted of a replication-incompetent adenovirus type 26 vector by which a prefusion-stabilized SARS-CoV-2 spike protein from the original Wuhan strain was expressed.

The sequence links TRBV6-5 to TRBJ1-5, with 8 bases in between that match TRBD1. The clonotype originates from a person aged 18-65 years who received the Ad26.COV2.S COVID-19 vaccine or a placebo. This material consisted of peripheral blood, taken in a trial of Ad26.COV2.S vaccine versus placebo. The CDR3 is CASSPRDRRHQPQHF. The DNA sequence follows: TGTGCCAGCAGCCCCCGGGACAGGCGACATCAGCCCCAGCATTTT.